A selection of T cell receptor beta chains follows, all from one sample in a study of CD8+ T cells in alopecia areata. TCRdb keeps only in-frame clones here, not all; method: immunoSEQ multiplex PCR. Of 90,000 or so clones listed, 44% are singletons. The source was CD8+ T cells sorted from blood, collected at week 24, from a patient treated with tofacitinib. The receptors shown here come from a human donor with alopecia areata. The CDR3 runs from the conserved cysteine through the conserved F or W. The D gene is left open where the match is weak. Size tells how often a clone was seen (once, few, many) or the class of an expanded clone, and some rows leave it out.

V: TRBV27; size: .; J: TRBJ2-2; D: TRBD1; CDR3: CASSRQGAAGELFF; DNA: TGTGCCAGCAGTCGACAGGGGGCGGCCGGGGAGCTGTTTTTT
V: TRBV7-9; size: .; J: TRBJ2-7; D: TRBD2; CDR3: CASSPSGRTHEQYF; DNA: TGTGCCAGCAGCCCTAGCGGGAGAACCCACGAGCAGTACTTC
V: TRBV29-1; size: .; J: TRBJ1-2; D: TRBD1; CDR3: CSVEGDRLPPYGYTF; DNA: TGCAGCGTTGAAGGGGACAGGCTCCCCCCCTATGGCTACACCTTC
V: TRBV29-1; size: .; J: TRBJ1-2; D: .; CDR3: CSARTGSFDGYTF; DNA: TGCAGCGCCCGAACAGGGAGTTTTGATGGCTACACCTTC
V: TRBV29-1; size: .; J: TRBJ2-7; D: TRBD1; CDR3: CSVERWDRDSYEQYF; DNA: TGCAGCGTTGAAAGGTGGGACAGGGACTCCTACGAGCAGTACTTC
V: TRBV14; size: .; J: TRBJ2-1; D: .; CDR3: CASSQEVGDEQFF; DNA: TGTGCCAGCAGCCAAGAAGTGGGAGATGAGCAGTTCTTC
V: TRBV11-2; size: .; J: TRBJ2-3; D: .; CDR3: CASSFGGSDTDTQYF; DNA: TGTGCCAGCAGCTTTGGGGGGTCAGACACAGATACGCAGTATTTT
V: TRBV29-1; size: .; J: TRBJ2-3; D: .; CDR3: CSVVWQDTQYF; DNA: TGCAGCGTTGTATGGCAAGATACGCAGTATTTT
V: TRBV5-4; size: .; J: TRBJ2-7; D: .; CDR3: CAISTGQRGDEQYF; DNA: TGTGCCATCAGTACCGGCCAAAGAGGAGACGAGCAGTACTTC
V: TRBV27; size: .; J: TRBJ2-7; D: .; CDR3: CASGVSYEQYF; DNA: TGTGCCTCCGGGGTCTCCTACGAGCAGTACTTC
V: TRBV15; size: few; J: TRBJ1-1; D: .; CDR3: CATSSEYTLGVNTEAFF; DNA: TGTGCCACCAGCAGTGAGTACACCCTGGGGGTGAACACTGAAGCTTTCTTT
V: TRBV5-1; size: few; J: TRBJ2-7; D: .; CDR3: CASTGTGTYEQYF; DNA: TGCGCCTCCACCGGGACTGGGACCTACGAGCAGTACTTC
V: TRBV7-9; size: .; J: TRBJ2-7; D: .; CDR3: CASSLVEQGFYEQYF; DNA: TGTGCCAGCAGCTTAGTGGAGCAGGGTTTCTACGAGCAGTACTTC
V: TRBV5-4; size: .; J: TRBJ1-1; D: TRBD1; CDR3: CASSLPDRGAFF; DNA: TGTGCCAGCAGCTTACCGGACAGGGGAGCTTTCTTT
V: TRBV29-1; size: few; J: TRBJ2-1; D: .; CDR3: CSVEAKGSYNEQFF; DNA: TGCAGCGTTGAGGCCAAAGGCAGCTACAATGAGCAGTTCTTC
V: TRBV7-9; size: .; J: TRBJ2-5; D: .; CDR3: CASSPPGSAATQYF; DNA: TGTGCCAGCAGCCCCCCCGGCTCGGCTGCGACCCAGTACTTC